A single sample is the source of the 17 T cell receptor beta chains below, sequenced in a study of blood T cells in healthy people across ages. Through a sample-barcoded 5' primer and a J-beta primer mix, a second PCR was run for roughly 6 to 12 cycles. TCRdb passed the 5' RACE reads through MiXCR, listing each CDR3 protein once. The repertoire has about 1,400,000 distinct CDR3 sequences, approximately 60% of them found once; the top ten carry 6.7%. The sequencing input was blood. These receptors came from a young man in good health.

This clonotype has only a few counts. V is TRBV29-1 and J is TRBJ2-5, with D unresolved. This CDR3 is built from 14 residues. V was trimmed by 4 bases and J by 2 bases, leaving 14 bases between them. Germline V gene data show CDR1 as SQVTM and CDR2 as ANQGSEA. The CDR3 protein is CSVVGRRQQETQYF. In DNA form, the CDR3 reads TGCAGCGTTGTGGGCAGGAGACAACAAGAGACCCAGTACTTC.

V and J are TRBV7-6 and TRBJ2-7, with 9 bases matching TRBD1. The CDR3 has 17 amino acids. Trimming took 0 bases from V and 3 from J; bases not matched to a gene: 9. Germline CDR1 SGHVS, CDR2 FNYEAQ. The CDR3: CASSLAPGQGGLYEQYF. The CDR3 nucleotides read TGTGCCAGCAGCTTAGCGCCGGGACAGGGTGGGCTCTACGAGCAGTACTTC.

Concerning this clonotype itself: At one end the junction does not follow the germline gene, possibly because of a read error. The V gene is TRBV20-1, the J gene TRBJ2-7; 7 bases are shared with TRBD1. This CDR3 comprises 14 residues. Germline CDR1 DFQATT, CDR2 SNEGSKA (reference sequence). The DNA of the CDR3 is TGCGGTGCTGTATCCGGGACAGCCACCTACGAGCAGTACTTC. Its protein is CGAVSGTATYEQYF.

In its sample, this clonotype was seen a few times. In nucleotides, the CDR3 is TGTGCCAGTGAGGGATCCTACAATGAGCAGTTCTTC. It translates to CASEGSYNEQFF. The V call is TRBV6-6, the J call TRBJ2-1, with a tentative D call TRBD2 (5 bases). V dropped 9 bases and J dropped 1 base, with 7 bases sitting between them. The length of the CDR3 is 12 residues. Germline CDR1 reads MNHNY; CDR2 reads SVGAGI (reference sequence).

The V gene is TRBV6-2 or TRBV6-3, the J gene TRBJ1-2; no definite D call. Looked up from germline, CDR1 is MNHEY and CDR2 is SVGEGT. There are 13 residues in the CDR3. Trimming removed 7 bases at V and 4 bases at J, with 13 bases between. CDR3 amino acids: CASNPTAVYGYTF. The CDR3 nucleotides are TGTGCCAGCAACCCAACAGCAGTCTATGGCTACACCTTC.

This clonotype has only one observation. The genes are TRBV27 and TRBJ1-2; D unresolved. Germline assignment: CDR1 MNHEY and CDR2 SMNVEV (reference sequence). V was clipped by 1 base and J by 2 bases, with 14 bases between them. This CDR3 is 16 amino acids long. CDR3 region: CASSLFGTDQNYGYTF. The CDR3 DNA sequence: TGTGCCAGCAGTTTATTCGGAACCGATCAGAACTATGGCTACACCTTC.

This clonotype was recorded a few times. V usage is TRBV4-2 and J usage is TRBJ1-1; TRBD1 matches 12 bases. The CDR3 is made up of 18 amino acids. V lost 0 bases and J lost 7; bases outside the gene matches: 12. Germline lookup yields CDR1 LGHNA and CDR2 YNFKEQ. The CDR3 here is CASSQDGEGQGALGEAFF. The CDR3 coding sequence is TGTGCCAGCAGCCAAGATGGAGAGGGACAGGGGGCGTTGGGTGAAGCTTTCTTT.

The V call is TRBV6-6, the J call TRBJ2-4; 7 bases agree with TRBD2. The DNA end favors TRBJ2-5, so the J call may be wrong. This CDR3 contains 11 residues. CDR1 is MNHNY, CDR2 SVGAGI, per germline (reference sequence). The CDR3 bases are TGTGCCAGCGGGGGGGGTAAGACCCAGTACTTC. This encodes CASGGGKTQYF.

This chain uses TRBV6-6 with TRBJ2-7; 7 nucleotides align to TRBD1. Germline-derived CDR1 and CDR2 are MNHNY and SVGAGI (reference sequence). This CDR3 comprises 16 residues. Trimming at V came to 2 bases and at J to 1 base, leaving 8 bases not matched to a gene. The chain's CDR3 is CASSYLGRGTSYEQYF. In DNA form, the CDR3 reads TGTGCCAGCAGTTACCTGGGCAGGGGGACATCCTACGAGCAGTACTTC.

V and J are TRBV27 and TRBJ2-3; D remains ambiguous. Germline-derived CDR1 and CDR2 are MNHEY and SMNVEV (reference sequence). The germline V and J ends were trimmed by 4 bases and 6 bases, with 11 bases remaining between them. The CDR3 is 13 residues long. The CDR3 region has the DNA TGTGCCAGCAGTTATTATAGTTGGGATACGCAGTATTTT. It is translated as CASSYYSWDTQYF.

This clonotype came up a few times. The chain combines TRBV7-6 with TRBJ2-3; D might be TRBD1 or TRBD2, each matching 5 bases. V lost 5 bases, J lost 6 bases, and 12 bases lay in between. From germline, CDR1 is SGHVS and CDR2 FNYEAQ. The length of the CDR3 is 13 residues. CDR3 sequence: CASSQPGRDTQYF. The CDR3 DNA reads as TGTGCCAGCAGCCAACCGGGGCGGGATACGCAGTATTTT.

CDR3 sequence reads: CASSEGRGTGELFF. DNA for the CDR3: TGTGCCAGCAGTGAGGGACGAGGGACCGGGGAGCTGTTTTTT. The chain joins TRBV6-1 to TRBJ2-2; possibly TRBD1 or TRBD2 for D (5 bases each). Germline loops: CDR1 MNHNS, CDR2 SASEGT. The CDR3 sequence is 14 residues long. V was shortened by 3 bases and J by 5 bases, with 10 bases between the two germline ends.

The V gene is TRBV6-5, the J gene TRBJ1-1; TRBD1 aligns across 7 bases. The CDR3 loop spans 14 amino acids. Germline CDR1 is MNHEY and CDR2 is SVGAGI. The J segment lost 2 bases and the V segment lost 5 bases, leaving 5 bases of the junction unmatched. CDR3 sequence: CASSDGTANTEAFF. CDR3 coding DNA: TGTGCCAGCAGTGACGGGACAGCTAACACTGAAGCTTTCTTT.

CDR3 bases: TGTGCCAGCAGTTTCGTGGGAGAAACTAACTATGGCTACACCTTC. It is translated as CASSFVGETNYGYTF. The genes are TRBV12-3 or TRBV12-4 and TRBJ1-2; no clear D. The CDR3 is made up of 15 amino acids. V lost 3 bases and J lost 0, with 11 bases in between.

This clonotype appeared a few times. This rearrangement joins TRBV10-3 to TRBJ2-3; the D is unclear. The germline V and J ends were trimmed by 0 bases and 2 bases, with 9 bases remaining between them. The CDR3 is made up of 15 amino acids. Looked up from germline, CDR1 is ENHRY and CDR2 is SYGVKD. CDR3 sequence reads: CAISESGIPTDTQYF. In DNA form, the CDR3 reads TGTGCCATCAGTGAGTCGGGGATACCCACAGATACGCAGTATTTT.

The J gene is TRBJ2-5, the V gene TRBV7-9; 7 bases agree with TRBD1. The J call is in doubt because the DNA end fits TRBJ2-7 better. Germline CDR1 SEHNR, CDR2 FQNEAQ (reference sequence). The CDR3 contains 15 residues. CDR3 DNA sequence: TGTGCCAGCAGCGCGTCCGGGACAGCGAGCTACGAGCAGTACTTC. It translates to CASSASGTASYEQYF.

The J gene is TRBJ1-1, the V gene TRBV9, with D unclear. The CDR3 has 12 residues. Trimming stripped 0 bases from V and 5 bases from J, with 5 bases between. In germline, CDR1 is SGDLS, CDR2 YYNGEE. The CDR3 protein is CASSVVSTEAFF. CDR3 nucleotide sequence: TGTGCCAGCAGCGTAGTATCGACTGAAGCTTTCTTT.